Listed below are T cell receptor beta chains from one sample, sequenced in a study of T cells in Graves' hyperthyroidism and ophthalmopathy. TCRdb recomputed calls from the multiplex PCR reads with MiXCR, one row per CDR3 protein. The table lists approximately 260,000 distinct CDR3 sequences, 15% of them singletons, with about 33% in the top ten. Sequencing used blood. Receptors originate from a woman in her forties or fifties with Graves' hyperthyroidism that later progressed to Graves' ophthalmopathy. The CDR3 runs from the conserved cysteine through the conserved F or W. A D gene is named only where the DNA matches it firmly. Size is stated for part of the rows, as once, few or many counts, or as a class when the clone is expanded.

V gene	clone size	J gene	D gene	CDR3 DNA	CDR3 protein
TRBV7-2	few	TRBJ1-2	NA	TGTGCCAGCAGCGCTCAGACAGGAAACTATGGCTACACCTTC	CASSAQTGNYGYTF
TRBV15	few	TRBJ1-3	NA	TGTGCCACCAGCAGAGACGGGAGCTCTGGAAACACCATATATTTT	CATSRDGSSGNTIYF
TRBV28	many	TRBJ2-2	NA	TGTGCCACCCGACGACTTCTGTCCACCGGGGAGCTGTTTTTT	CATRRLLSTGELFF
TRBV5-1	few	TRBJ1-2	NA	TGCGCCAGCAGCTTGGATTGGGGGACGAGATATGGCTACACCTTC	CASSLDWGTRYGYTF
TRBV20-1	NA	TRBJ2-2	TRBD1	TGCAGTGCTCCGGACAGGGGGCCCCGGAACACCGGGGAGCTGTTTTTT	CSAPDRGPRNTGELFF
TRBV7-9	few	TRBJ1-5	NA	TGTGCCAGCAGCCCGAACCTTGCTAATCAGCCCCAGCATTTT	CASSPNLANQPQHF
TRBV30	many	TRBJ1-6	NA	TGTGCCTGGAGTGGGGGTTATAATTCACCCCTCCACTTT	CAWSGGYNSPLHF
TRBV11-2	many	TRBJ2-7	NA	TGTGCCAGCCGTCGGGGGAGAGGCTACGAGCAGTACTTC	CASRRGRGYEQYF
TRBV28	many	TRBJ2-2	NA	TGTGCCAGCAGTTTAGAGCTCGTCCCCGGGGAGCTGTTTTTT	CASSLELVPGELFF
TRBV4-1	many	TRBJ1-1	NA	TGCGCCAGCAGCCAAGATCGGATAGCCTTGTGGACTGAAGCTTTCTTT	CASSQDRIALWTEAFF
TRBV20-1	many	TRBJ2-1	TRBD2	TGCAGTGGGACTAGCGGGGAGGAGAGGTCCTACAATGAGCAGTTCTTC	CSGTSGEERSYNEQFF
TRBV20-1	NA	TRBJ2-3	NA	TGCAGTGCTATTGGGTCTAGTAGGGGTAGCACAGATACGCAGTATTTT	CSAIGSSRGSTDTQYF
TRBV7-9	many	TRBJ1-2	NA	TGTGCCAGCAGCCACCCAACCTATGGCTACACCTTC	CASSHPTYGYTF
TRBV7-2	NA	TRBJ2-5	NA	TGTGCCAGCAGCTTAGCAGGAGCTAGGAAGTACTTC	CASSLAGARKYF
TRBV12-3/TRBV12-4	many	TRBJ2-7	NA	TGTGCCAGCAGTCTACTAGGAACCTACGAGCAGTACTTC	CASSLLGTYEQYF
TRBV11-2	many	TRBJ2-3	NA	TGTGCCAGCAGCTTCTTAGGGAGACCTACGCAGTATTTT	CASSFLGRPTQYF
TRBV20-1	many	TRBJ2-1	TRBD2	TGCAGTGCTAGCTCGGGACTAGCTCCTGGTGGGCAGTTCTTC	CSASSGLAPGGQFF
TRBV28	many	TRBJ2-2	NA	TGTGCCAGCAGTTTAGGTGGGGACGCCGGGGAGCTGTTTTTT	CASSLGGDAGELFF
TRBV30	many	TRBJ2-3	NA	TGTGCCTGGAGCCAAGACGGACTCTCTGCAGATACGCAGTATTTT	CAWSQDGLSADTQYF
TRBV10-3	many	TRBJ1-1	TRBD1	TGTGCCATCAGTGGTGGACAGGGGTCTAACACTGAAGCTTTCTTT	CAISGGQGSNTEAFF
TRBV5-1	many	TRBJ2-2	TRBD2	TGCGCCAGCAGCTTGGTTCTAGCGGGGACCGGGGAGCTGTTTTTT	CASSLVLAGTGELFF
TRBV20-1	few	TRBJ2-1	TRBD2	TGCAGTGCTAGAGATCCCCTAGCGGGAACAAATGAGCAGTTCTTC	CSARDPLAGTNEQFF
TRBV30	NA	TRBJ1-2	NA	TGTGCCTGGAGTGTACGCGGGCCGCCTAACTATGGCTACACCTTC	CAWSVRGPPNYGYTF
TRBV24-1	few	TRBJ2-5	TRBD2	TGTGCCACCAGTGATACCAGCGGGAGTTGGGGAGAGACCCAGTACTTC	CATSDTSGSWGETQYF
TRBV9	many	TRBJ2-5	NA	TGTGCCAGCAGCCCGCACCAAGAGACCCAGTACTTC	CASSPHQETQYF
TRBV2	many	TRBJ1-2	NA	TGTGCCAGCAGTGAGCGGGAGAGGCCCTATGGCTACACCTTC	CASSERERPYGYTF
TRBV20-1	many	TRBJ2-5	TRBD1	TGCAGTGCTGGGGACAGTAGTGTGGAGACCCAGTACTTC	CSAGDSSVETQYF
TRBV7-2	few	TRBJ2-7	NA	TGTGCCACCACTCGGACAGCTCCTTATGTTAGACCGGCTGGGGAGGAGCAGTACTTC	CATTRTAPYVRPAGEEQYF
TRBV20-1	many	TRBJ1-5	TRBD1	TGCAGTGCTGAAACAGGGGGAGACCATAATCAGCCCCAGCATTTT	CSAETGGDHNQPQHF
TRBV15	NA	TRBJ2-1	NA	TGTGCCACCAGGGCTAGACCATGGGGTCCGCAGTTCTTC	CATRARPWGPQFF
TRBV11-2	many	TRBJ2-1	NA	TGTGCCAGCAGGATGATCCGGGGCCCCAATGAGCAGTTCTTC	CASRMIRGPNEQFF
TRBV11-2	NA	TRBJ2-5	NA	TGTGCCAGCAGCTTAGGCCGGGGAAACGGAGAGACCCAGTACTTC	CASSLGRGNGETQYF